The 19 T cell receptor beta chains below all came from one sample that was sequenced in a study of blood T cells in healthy people across ages. Next came a second PCR, run for about 7 to 12 cycles, which used a sample-barcoded 5' primer along with a J-beta primer mix. TCRdb re-called the 5' RACE reads with MiXCR, one entry per CDR3 protein. There are almost 550,000 distinct CDR3 sequences in the sample; less than 25% occur only once, and around 10% lies in the top ten. The sample was also reused in another study, on T cells of mothers and their children.

The sequencing input was blood. Receptors were obtained from a boy aged 5-17 years in good health.

This clonotype was seen more than once but under ten times. This chain connects TRBV20-1 to TRBJ2-5; TRBD1 or TRBD2 may be the D gene (5 bases each). The V end was cut by 2 bases, the J end by 4 bases, with 14 bases between. Germline-derived CDR1 and CDR2 are DFQATT and SNEGSKA (reference sequence). The CDR3 covers 14 residues. DNA for the CDR3: TGCAGTGCTAGAAGCCCGGGACGGAGAGAGACCCAGTACTTC. Protein sequence: CSARSPGRRETQYF.

The rearrangement uses TRBV28 and TRBJ2-2, with D possibly matching TRBD2 (5 bases). Germline CDR1 and CDR2: MDHEN and SYDVKM. The CDR3 extends over 12 amino acids. Between the trimmed V and J ends, which lost 5 bases and 7 bases, there was a span of 8 bases. The CDR3, as DNA: TGTGCCAGCAGTATCGAGGGCGGGGAGCTGTTTTTT. Protein: CASSIEGGELFF.

In this sample, this clonotype turned up a few times. This chain uses TRBV4-1 with TRBJ1-2, with D hard to call. Looked up from germline, CDR1 is MGHRA and CDR2 is YSYEKL. This CDR3 is built from 13 residues. Trimming left V 1 base short and J 7 bases short, with 10 bases between. The CDR3 spells CASSQVGGSGYTF. DNA of the CDR3: TGCGCCAGCAGCCAAGTTGGAGGGAGTGGCTACACCTTC.

The chain joins TRBV29-1 to TRBJ1-1; tentatively, D is TRBD1 (6 bases). Trimming left V 1 base short and J 5 bases short, with 14 bases between. CDR1 is SQVTM and CDR2 is ANQGSEA in the germline V gene. The CDR3 is made up of 14 amino acids. CDR3 protein: CSVEAQGGGTEAFF. The DNA of the CDR3 is TGCAGCGTTGAAGCACAGGGAGGTGGAACTGAAGCTTTCTTT.

This chain joins TRBV19 and TRBJ1-5, with D unclear. Deletions cut 4 bases from V and 7 bases from J, with 11 bases between. Looked up from germline, CDR1 is LNHDA and CDR2 is SQIVND (reference sequence). The CDR3 is 13 residues long. CDR3 region: CASSTIKTQPQHF. Written as DNA, the CDR3 is TGTGCCAGTAGTACGATTAAAACGCAGCCCCAGCATTTT.

The chain links TRBV5-1 to TRBJ2-5; 8 bases fit TRBD1. V shed 2 bases, J shed 3 bases, and the junction held 6 bases outside the gene matches. The CDR3 totals 15 residues. The germline gives CDR1 SGHRS, CDR2 YFSETQ. CDR3 DNA sequence: TGCGCCAGCAGCTTTAGGACAGGGAATAAAGAGACCCAGTACTTC. Its protein product is CASSFRTGNKETQYF. The full variable domain, completed using reference TRBV5-1 and TRBJ2-5, is KAGVTQTPRYLIKTRGQQVTLSCSPISGHRSVSWYQQTPGQGLQFLFEYFSETQRNKGNFPGRFSGRQFSNSRSEMNVSTLELGDSALYLCASSFRTGNKETQYFGPGTRLLVL.

The chain is built from TRBV6-1 and TRBJ1-1, with D perhaps TRBD1 (5 bases). The CDR3 length is 16 residues. Germline CDR1 MNHNS, CDR2 SASEGT. Trimming shortened V by 0 bases and J by 0 bases, and 11 bases separated the two germline ends. The CDR3 nucleotides are TGTGCCAGCAGTGAAGCGGGACGGTTTATGAACACTGAAGCTTTCTTT. The encoded protein is CASSEAGRFMNTEAFF.

This clonotype was seen a few times. This rearrangement joins TRBV5-1 to TRBJ1-2; 8 bases map to TRBD1. The CDR3 has 13 residues. The ends lost 1 base at V and 6 bases at J; junction bases unmatched: 2. Germline V gene sequence: CDR1 SGHRS, CDR2 YFSETQ. The CDR3 region has the DNA TGCGCCAGCAGCTTGATGGGACAGGATGGCTACACCTTC. Translating it yields CASSLMGQDGYTF.

This sequence joins TRBV6-1 and TRBJ2-4, with D hard to call. The CDR3 is 13 residues long. Trimming cost V 1 base and J 5 bases, with 6 bases left between them. Germline V gene sequence: CDR1 MNHNS, CDR2 SASEGT. CDR3 in amino acids: CASSEVAENIQYF. Written as DNA, the CDR3 is TGTGCCAGCAGTGAAGTAGCAGAAAACATTCAGTACTTC.

The chain carries TRBV18 and TRBJ1-4, with D unclear. Germline V CDR1 and CDR2: KGHSH, LQKENI. The CDR3 totals 15 residues. V was shortened by 3 bases and J by 8 bases, with 16 bases between the two germline ends. The CDR3 protein is CASSPSWGGNEKLFF. DNA of the CDR3: TGTGCCAGCTCACCTTCTTGGGGAGGTAACGAAAAACTGTTTTTT.

This clonotype was observed a handful of times. The V gene is TRBV24-1, the J gene TRBJ2-2; D is unresolved. The CDR3 is 14 residues long. V was shortened by 5 bases and J by 1 base, with 7 bases between the two germline ends. CDR1 is KGHDR and CDR2 is SFDVKD in the germline V gene. As DNA, the CDR3 is TGTGCCACCAGTGCCCCAGGGAACACCGGGGAGCTGTTTTTT. Its protein is CATSAPGNTGELFF.

Worth noting for this clonotype: One junction end does not reproduce the germline sequence, and a read error may be involved. The V and J genes are TRBV20-1 and TRBJ1-5; D uncertain. The CDR3 extends over 10 amino acids. Germline assignment: CDR1 DFQATT and CDR2 SNEGSKA (reference sequence). Here the CDR3 DNA reads TGCAGTACTAGGATATCGCCCCTGCATTTT. Translated, it gives CSTRISPLHF.

This clonotype was seen more than once but under ten times. At one end, the junction sequence differs from germline, possibly due to a read error. This sequence joins TRBV5-1 and TRBJ2-7; TRBD2 aligns across 7 bases. Looked up from germline, CDR1 is SGHRS and CDR2 is YFSETQ. The CDR3 contains 14 residues. The CDR3 region is CTSSPGLGHYEQYF. CDR3 bases: TGCACCAGCAGCCCCGGACTAGGGCATTACGAGCAGTACTTC.

The chain recombines TRBV29-1 with TRBJ2-3; D is perhaps TRBD2 (7 bases). This CDR3 spans 15 amino acids. Germline assignment: CDR1 SQVTM and CDR2 ANQGSEA. The V end lost 6 bases, the J end lost 4 bases, and 20 bases lay between the germline ends. This CDR3 reads CSVGGIAGAADTQYF. Written as DNA, the CDR3 is TGCAGCGTAGGGGGGATAGCGGGTGCTGCAGATACGCAGTATTTT.

V is TRBV7-6 and J is TRBJ2-5; 7 nucleotides agree with TRBD1. The J call is uncertain, as TRBJ2-1 better fits the DNA end. The CDR3 length is 15 residues. Per germline, CDR1 SGHVS and CDR2 FNYEAQ. This chain's CDR3 is CASSSRQGIRNEQFF. CDR3 DNA: TGTGCCAGCAGCTCCCGACAGGGAATTAGAAATGAGCAGTTCTTC.

The table lists this clonotype with a few counts. The rearrangement links TRBV24-1 to TRBJ2-1; TRBD1 matches at 7 bases. V lost 1 base and J lost 8; bases outside the gene matches: 1. CDR1 and CDR2 from the germline V gene are KGHDR and SFDVKD. This CDR3 contains 13 residues. CDR3 residues: CATSDFTGDEQFF. The CDR3 DNA follows: TGTGCCACCAGTGATTTCACAGGGGATGAGCAGTTCTTC.

The chain carries TRBV20-1 and TRBJ1-1; D not resolved. The CDR3 is 16 residues long. The germline CDR1 and CDR2 sequences are DFQATT and SNEGSKA (reference sequence). V dropped 4 bases and J dropped 0 bases, with 18 bases sitting between them. CDR3: CSATRGAATLNTEAFF. The CDR3 region has the DNA TGCAGTGCTACAAGAGGCGCGGCCACATTGAACACTGAAGCTTTCTTT.

This chain links TRBV7-9 with TRBJ2-1; 9 positions match TRBD2. CDR1 SEHNR and CDR2 FQNEAQ come from the germline V gene (reference sequence). The CDR3 runs 15 residues. Losses at the gene ends were 5 bases for V and 5 bases for J; bases not matched to a gene: 7. CDR3 residues: CASSPPGTSHNEQFF. The CDR3 nucleotides read TGTGCCAGCAGCCCTCCCGGGACTAGCCACAATGAGCAGTTCTTC.

The chain uses TRBV6-2 or TRBV6-3 and TRBJ2-2; tentatively, D is TRBD1 or TRBD2 (6 bases each). Germline lookup yields CDR1 MNHEY and CDR2 SVGEGT. V was trimmed by 4 bases and J by 7 bases, leaving 13 bases between them. The CDR3 extends over 14 amino acids. The CDR3 region has the DNA TGTGCCAGCAGTTTATTACAGGGACTCGGGGAGCTGTTTTTT. This encodes CASSLLQGLGELFF.